This T cell receptor (beta chain) originates from a study of blood T cells in healthy people across ages. Sample-barcoded 5' priming and a J-beta primer mix drove a second PCR of about 6 to 11 cycles. TCRdb used MiXCR to reprocess the 5' RACE reads, holding one entry per CDR3 protein. Of 650,000 to 1,000,000 distinct CDR3 sequences detected, about 46% appear once; the ten largest clones hold 15% to 20%. The germline gives CDR1 SGHNT, CDR2 YENEEA. V dropped 1 base and J dropped 3 bases, with 7 bases sitting between them. The CDR3 loop spans 13 amino acids. This clonotype has a count of ten or more. Material for sequencing was blood. This sequence originates from an elderly man in good health. V and J are TRBV11-3 and TRBJ2-7; no clear D gene. In DNA form, the CDR3 reads TGTGCCAGCAGCTTAGTTGCGGACTACGAGCAGTACTTC. It specifies CASSLVADYEQYF.